This passage covers 26 T cell receptor beta chains from one sample sequenced in a study of T cell repertoires in cytomegalovirus infection. Their cognate antigens are unknown. MiXCR, run by TCRdb on the reads, gives a single entry per CDR3 protein. This sample has roughly 920,000 distinct CDR3 sequences; roughly 30% occur once, and the top ten carry over 12%. This specimen was cultured CD8+ T cells from PBMCs, taken from culture after CMV antigen stimulation. These receptors came from a human donor in good health (CMV status not recorded). Some clones in this sample may be carry-over from other donors' samples.

This clonotype was counted a few times. This sequence joins TRBV12-3 or TRBV12-4 and TRBJ2-7; 8 positions match TRBD1. V gave up 2 bases and J gave up 5 bases; unmatched junction bases: 11. This CDR3 region has 16 residues. Written as DNA, the CDR3 is TGTGCCAGCAGTTTACCGCCCCGGGACAGGCCCCACGAGCAGTACTTC. Protein product: CASSLPPRDRPHEQYF.

The J gene is TRBJ1-2, the V gene TRBV7-6, with TRBD1 as a possible D gene (6 bases). In germline, CDR1 is SGHVS, CDR2 FNYEAQ. V gave up 5 bases and J gave up 2 bases, with 21 bases separating them. The CDR3 consists of 17 residues. The CDR3 nucleotides read TGTGCCAGCAGCCCCCCGGGGGGTCAGGGGATCAACTATGGCTACACCTTC. Protein: CASSPPGGQGINYGYTF.

V and J are TRBV6-6 and TRBJ2-2; TRBD2 matches 9 bases. V lost 6 bases and J lost 1; bases outside the gene matches: 3. Germline V gene sequence: CDR1 MNHNY, CDR2 SVGAGI (reference sequence). This CDR3 contains 15 residues. The CDR3 DNA is TGTGCCAGCAGCAGCGGGGGGATGAACACCGGGGAGCTGTTTTTT. It codes for CASSSGGMNTGELFF.

In this sample, this clonotype turned up many times. The chain employs TRBV7-6 and TRBJ2-1; 8 bases align to TRBD2. Germline assignment: CDR1 SGHVS and CDR2 FNYEAQ. The CDR3 runs 16 residues. The V segment lost 1 base and the J segment 7 bases; nucleotides outside the gene matches: 9. CDR3 bases: TGTGCCAGCAGCTTAGTTGGTAGCGGGGCGAGGAATGAGCAGTTCTTC. This encodes CASSLVGSGARNEQFF.

The CDR3 loop reads CATSDPNTGELFF. The CDR3 coding sequence is TGTGCCACCAGTGATCCTAACACCGGGGAGCTGTTTTTT. The rearrangement joins TRBV24-1 to TRBJ2-2; no firm D call. CDR1 is KGHDR and CDR2 is SFDVKD in the germline V gene. The CDR3 sequence is 13 residues long. V was shortened by 3 bases and J by 2 bases, with 3 bases between the two germline ends.

This clonotype was seen a handful of times. This rearrangement joins TRBV7-9 to TRBJ2-7; 7 bases are shared with TRBD2. This CDR3 comprises 15 residues. Germline CDR1 reads SEHNR; CDR2 reads FQNEAQ (reference sequence). With 3 bases clipped from V and 4 bases from J, the junction kept 9 bases outside the gene matches. The CDR3 DNA is TGTGCCAGCAGCTTTTCTAGCGGACGGTCATACGAGCAGTACTTC. It specifies CASSFSSGRSYEQYF.

This chain uses TRBV6-6 with TRBJ2-3; 7 positions match TRBD2. With 3 bases clipped from V and 0 bases from J, the junction kept 9 bases outside the gene matches. The CDR3 is 17 amino acids. Germline CDR1 reads MNHNY; CDR2 reads SVGAGI (reference sequence). The CDR3, as DNA: TGTGCCAGCAGTTATAGGGATCCGGGGGGAAGCACAGATACGCAGTATTTT. Translating it yields CASSYRDPGGSTDTQYF.

This chain joins TRBV28 and TRBJ2-4, with D uncertain. This CDR3 region has 15 residues. Germline loops: CDR1 MDHEN, CDR2 SYDVKM. V lost 5 bases and J 8 bases, leaving 19 bases between the germline ends. CDR3 sequence (DNA): TGTGCCAGCAGTAACCCTCCCCAGCTCCGGGACATTCAGTACTTC. Its translation is CASSNPPQLRDIQYF.

The chain carries TRBV7-9 and TRBJ2-1; no firm D call. Trimming left V 5 bases short and J 0 bases short, with 8 bases between. Germline values: CDR1 SEHNR, CDR2 FQNEAQ (reference sequence). This CDR3 is 14 amino acids long. The CDR3 reads CASSPPRSYNEQFF. CDR3 coding DNA: TGTGCCAGCAGCCCCCCACGCTCCTACAATGAGCAGTTCTTC.

This clonotype was detected many times. The chain carries TRBV27 and TRBJ1-6, with D possibly TRBD1 on 6 matching bases. The CDR3 is made up of 15 amino acids. The germline CDR1 and CDR2 sequences are MNHEY and SMNVEV (reference sequence). V lost 5 bases and J lost 4, with 12 bases in between. DNA of the CDR3: TGTGCCAGCAGTGGGGGGGCGAATTATAATTCACCCCTCCACTTT. It yields the protein CASSGGANYNSPLHF.

The chain has TRBV2 and TRBJ2-5; the match to TRBD2 covers 11 bases. Germline V gene data show CDR1 as SNHLY and CDR2 as FYNNEI. The CDR3 is 14 residues long. The junction had 4 bases not matched to a gene; V was cut back by 8 bases and J by 2 bases. This CDR3 is CASPSGGTQETQYF. CDR3 DNA: TGTGCCAGCCCTAGCGGGGGGACTCAAGAGACCCAGTACTTC.

This clonotype has just a few counts. The chain links TRBV12-3 or TRBV12-4 to TRBJ2-3; perhaps D is TRBD1 or TRBD2 (6 bases each). V shed 4 bases and J shed 1 base, with 18 bases lying between them. CDR3 length: 17 residues. The CDR3 nucleotides read TGTGCCAGCAGTTCGCTACGGGGGCGAAAACGCACAGATACGCAGTATTTT. Translation gives CASSSLRGRKRTDTQYF.

The chain recombines TRBV20-1 with TRBJ2-5; 7 bases are shared with TRBD1. This CDR3 contains 15 residues. Germline-derived CDR1 and CDR2 are DFQATT and SNEGSKA (reference sequence). V lost 3 bases to trimming and J lost 5 bases; unmatched junction nucleotides: 12. CDR3 sequence reads: CSARGLTGRRETQYF. In DNA form, the CDR3 reads TGCAGTGCTAGGGGGCTGACAGGGCGACGGGAGACCCAGTACTTC.

This clonotype turned up a few times. The V gene is TRBV7-9, the J gene TRBJ1-2, with D perhaps matching TRBD1 (6 bases). Per germline, CDR1 SEHNR and CDR2 FQNEAQ (reference sequence). CDR3 length: 15 amino acids. V dropped 5 bases and J dropped 4 bases, with 17 bases sitting between them. As DNA, the CDR3 is TGTGCCAGCAGCCAAGGATCCGGGACATTCTATGGCTACACCTTC. Protein sequence: CASSQGSGTFYGYTF.

This clonotype was seen more than once but under ten times. The chain couples TRBV4-1 to TRBJ2-5; tentative D call: TRBD2 (6 bases). Germline V gene sequence: CDR1 MGHRA, CDR2 YSYEKL. Trimming cost V 4 bases and J 3 bases, with 15 bases left between them. The CDR3 contains 15 residues. The CDR3 spells CASSPIARGEETQYF. The CDR3 DNA reads as TGCGCCAGCAGCCCGATAGCGCGGGGAGAAGAGACCCAGTACTTC.

CDR3 in amino acids: CASSMETGVEQFF. The CDR3 DNA is TGTGCCAGTAGTATGGAAACAGGGGTTGAGCAGTTCTTC. This chain links TRBV19 with TRBJ2-1; TRBD1 agrees at 7 bases. Germline assignment: CDR1 LNHDA and CDR2 SQIVND (reference sequence). CDR3 size: 13 residues. J gave up 9 bases and V 3 bases, and 5 bases lay outside the gene matches.

The V gene is TRBV24-1, the J gene TRBJ2-5, with 10 bases aligning to TRBD2. CDR1 and CDR2 (germline): KGHDR, SFDVKD. J lost 2 bases, V lost 6 bases, and 2 bases had no gene match. The CDR3 has 14 residues. The chain's CDR3 is CATSPSGGQETQYF. The CDR3 nucleotides read TGTGCCACCAGTCCTAGCGGGGGACAAGAGACCCAGTACTTC.

This clonotype was seen only a few times. The gene calls are TRBV29-1 and TRBJ2-7; TRBD1 matches at 7 bases. Per the germline V gene, CDR1 is SQVTM and CDR2 is ANQGSEA. The CDR3 loop spans 13 amino acids. V shed 7 bases and J 1 base; nucleotides not matched to a gene: 7. As DNA, the CDR3 is TGCAGCGCTAGGACAGGCGAGTCCTACGAGCAGTACTTC. Translated, it gives CSARTGESYEQYF.

This clonotype was counted a few times. The chain is built from TRBV7-8 and TRBJ1-3; TRBD1 might be the D (5 bases). V was pared by 6 bases and J by 0 bases, with 12 bases between. Germline CDR1 is SGHVS and CDR2 is FQNEAQ. The CDR3 totals 15 residues. CDR3 coding DNA: TGTGCCAGCAGGGCGGCGGGGACCTCTGGAAACACCATATATTTT. It yields the protein CASRAAGTSGNTIYF.

V gene TRBV15 combines with J gene TRBJ1-5; no firm D call. The V end was cut by 8 bases, the J end by 2 bases, with 13 bases between. This CDR3 is built from 14 residues. Germline loops: CDR1 LNHNV, CDR2 YYDKDF (reference sequence). The CDR3 region is CATGLGLRNQPQHF. DNA for the CDR3: TGTGCCACCGGTTTGGGTCTTCGCAATCAGCCCCAGCATTTT.

This chain joins TRBV14 and TRBJ1-6, with D unclear. The CDR3 is 16 residues long. The V end lost 3 bases, the J end lost 4 bases, and 13 bases lay between the germline ends. The germline CDR1 and CDR2 sequences are SGHDN and FVKESK. CDR3 region: CASSQVGIPYNSPLHF. The CDR3 DNA follows: TGTGCCAGCAGCCAGGTTGGGATCCCGTATAATTCACCCCTCCACTTT.

This chain links TRBV6-1 with TRBJ1-6; no clear D. The CDR3 is made up of 15 amino acids. Trimming took 3 bases from V and 4 from J, leaving 10 bases between them. In germline, CDR1 is MNHNS, CDR2 SASEGT. The DNA for the CDR3 is TGTGCCAGCAGTGATAAGTACCGGTATAATTCACCCCTCCACTTT. Protein sequence: CASSDKYRYNSPLHF.

This rearrangement joins TRBV19 to TRBJ1-5; D call uncertain. Germline V lookup: CDR1 LNHDA, CDR2 SQIVND (reference sequence). The CDR3 has 15 residues. V shed 3 bases and J shed 5 bases, with 14 bases lying between them. CDR3 in DNA: TGTGCCAGTAGTATCGGAGATGGGTGGGATCAGCCCCAGCATTTT. It translates to CASSIGDGWDQPQHF.

The V and J genes are TRBV19 and TRBJ2-1, with 10 bases that match TRBD2. V shed 2 bases and J 9 bases; nucleotides not matched to a gene: 16. The CDR3 extends over 18 amino acids. Germline-derived CDR1 and CDR2 are LNHDA and SQIVND (reference sequence). In DNA form, the CDR3 reads TGTGCCAGTAGTATACGGTGGCGAGCGGGGGGGTCCCTCGTTGAGCAGTTCTTC. This codes for CASSIRWRAGGSLVEQFF. The full variable domain, rest sourced from reference TRBV19 and TRBJ2-1, is DGGITQSPKYLFRKEGQNVTLSCEQNLNHDAMYWYRQDPGQGLRLIYYSQIVNDFQKGDIAEGYSVSREKKESFPLTVTSAQKNPTAFYLCASSIRWRAGGSLVEQFFGPGTRLTVL.

The gene calls are TRBV2 and TRBJ2-7; TRBD1 matches 10 bases. Germline CDR1 and CDR2: SNHLY and FYNNEI. J gave up 3 bases and V 7 bases, and 6 bases lay outside the gene matches. The CDR3 has 14 amino acids. The CDR3 nucleotides read TGTGCCAGCACCGGGACAGGGGCTATCTACGAGCAGTACTTC. This gives the protein CASTGTGAIYEQYF.

The chain joins TRBV27 to TRBJ1-5; D gene unclear. Looked up from germline, CDR1 is MNHEY and CDR2 is SMNVEV (reference sequence). Trimming stripped 6 bases from V and 3 bases from J, with 15 bases between. The CDR3 runs to 15 residues. The CDR3, as DNA: TGTGCCAGCAGCTCTGGGATGTTGAACAATCAGCCCCAGCATTTT. This translates into CASSSGMLNNQPQHF.